What follows are 26 T cell receptor beta chains derived from one specimen sequenced in a study of blood T cell repertoires in COVID-19. Generated by immunoSEQ multiplex PCR, the TCRdb table keeps only in-frame clones and is missing some. There are roughly 260,000 clones in the sample; roughly 82% occur only once, and roughly 4.9% lies in the top ten. The sample taken for sequencing was peripheral blood. The receptors here all came from an elderly woman with active or convalescent COVID-19.

The DNA for the CDR3 is TGTGCCAGCAGCCAAAACAGGTTCAACACTGAAGCTTTCTTT. Its translation: CASSQNRFNTEAFF. The chain links TRBV4-2 to TRBJ1-1, with D tentatively TRBD1 (5 bases). Germline-derived CDR1 and CDR2 are LGHNA and YNFKEQ. This CDR3 comprises 14 residues. V was shortened by 2 bases and J by 2 bases, with 9 bases between the two germline ends.

The CDR3 sequence is CASSARDRLTTYEQYF. The CDR3 DNA is TGTGCCAGCAGCGCCCGGGACAGATTAACAACCTACGAGCAGTACTTC. This sequence joins TRBV7-9 and TRBJ2-7, with 7 bases that match TRBD1. The CDR3 spans 16 residues. With V trimmed by 5 bases and J by 2 bases, 12 bases remained unmatched. Looked up from germline, CDR1 is SEHNR and CDR2 is FQNEAQ (reference sequence).

The chain links TRBV6-5 to TRBJ1-5, with D possibly matching TRBD1 (6 bases). This CDR3 has 12 amino acids. The V and J ends lost 10 bases and 7 bases respectively, with 14 bases between them. Germline CDR1 is MNHEY and CDR2 is SVGAGI. The CDR3 DNA follows: TGTGCCACCGGGACAAGTGGCCAGCCCCAGCATTTT. As protein: CATGTSGQPQHF.

The chain links TRBV29-1 to TRBJ1-2; tentative D call: TRBD1 (6 bases). This CDR3 is built from 14 residues. Trimming took off 4 bases at V and 4 bases at J, with 16 bases between the two ends. CDR1 and CDR2 from the germline V gene are SQVTM and ANQGSEA. CDR3 protein: CSVVVAGVGYGYTF. As DNA, the CDR3 is TGCAGCGTTGTGGTCGCAGGGGTGGGCTATGGCTACACCTTC. Using reference TRBV29-1 and TRBJ1-2 for the parts outside the CDR3, the full variable domain is SAVISQKPSRDICQRGTSLTIQCQVDSQVTMMFWYRQQPGQSLTLIATANQGSEATYESGFVIDKFPISRPNLTFSTLTVSNMSPEDSSIYLCSVVVAGVGYGYTFGSGTRLTVV.

The chain couples TRBV3-1 (or the pseudogene TRBV3-2) to TRBJ2-5; weak D call: TRBD2 (6 bases). V was shortened by 4 bases and J by 9 bases, with 15 bases between the two germline ends. Per the germline V gene, CDR1 is LGHDT and CDR2 is YNNKEL (reference sequence). This CDR3 is built from 13 residues. The CDR3 region has the DNA TGTGCCAGCAGCCCCCCCGATTGGGGGGCCCAGTACTTC. It is translated as CASSPPDWGAQYF.

The table lists this clone with a few counts. The CDR3 spells CASSTGQGVEQYF. The CDR3 region has the DNA TGCGCCAGCAGCACTGGACAGGGTGTCGAGCAGTACTTC. The genes are TRBV10-1 and TRBJ2-7; 8 nucleotides agree with TRBD1. Germline V gene sequence: CDR1 WNHNN, CDR2 SYGVQD (reference sequence). The CDR3 extends over 13 amino acids. V lost 6 bases, J lost 6 bases, and 7 bases stayed unmatched.

The chain couples TRBV28 to TRBJ1-2, with TRBD1 as a possible D gene (5 bases). V was shortened by 5 bases and J by 4 bases, with 14 bases between the two germline ends. The CDR3 runs to 14 residues. Germline lookup yields CDR1 MDHEN and CDR2 SYDVKM. CDR3 in DNA: TGTGCCAGCAGTCCGCAGGGTCGCGGCTATGGCTACACCTTC. Its translation: CASSPQGRGYGYTF.

This chain connects TRBV5-5 to TRBJ1-3; possible D gene TRBD1, 6 bases. Per germline, CDR1 SGHKS and CDR2 YYEKEE (reference sequence). V gave up 2 bases and J gave up 0 bases, with 12 bases separating them. There are 16 residues in the CDR3. CDR3 DNA: TGTGCCAGCAGCTTAACGTCGGACAGCTCTGGAAACACCATATATTTT. Protein product: CASSLTSDSSGNTIYF.

This clone showed up just a few times. J is TRBJ1-1 and V is TRBV4-2; a possible D gene is TRBD1 (5 bases). Germline V CDR1 and CDR2: LGHNA, YNFKEQ. Trimming pared 0 bases from V and 8 bases from J, leaving 10 bases between. The CDR3 contains 13 residues. DNA for the CDR3: TGTGCCAGCAGCCAAGACAGGGAATCCGAAGCTTTCTTT. Its translation is CASSQDRESEAFF.

The J gene is TRBJ1-5, the V gene TRBV5-6; 7 bases match TRBD1. The CDR3 length is 15 residues. Per the germline V gene, CDR1 is SGHDT and CDR2 is YYEEEE. The V segment lost 1 base and the J segment 7 bases; nucleotides outside the gene matches: 8. The CDR3: CASSLRTGPGQPQHF. The CDR3 nucleotides are TGTGCCAGCAGCTTGCGGACAGGTCCTGGGCAGCCCCAGCATTTT.

In its sample, this clone was seen once. The V call is TRBV2, the J call TRBJ1-2, with D possibly being TRBD1 (5 bases). Germline V gene lookup returns CDR1 SNHLY and CDR2 FYNNEI. There are 15 residues in the CDR3. Deletions cut 5 bases from V and 1 base from J, with 14 bases between. The CDR3 DNA sequence: TGTGCCAGCAGTTTGGACAAGAACATTAACTATGGCTACACCTTC. Translated: CASSLDKNINYGYTF.

The chain employs TRBV27 and TRBJ1-1; TRBD1 agrees at 8 bases. The CDR3 spans 14 residues. Unmatched junction bases numbered 5, after V lost 6 bases and J lost 2 bases. Looked up from germline, CDR1 is MNHEY and CDR2 is SMNVEV (reference sequence). The CDR3 DNA reads as TGTGCCAGCAGCCTCAGGGGGCGCAACACTGAAGCTTTCTTT. Its translation is CASSLRGRNTEAFF.

This chain joins TRBV28 and TRBJ2-5; D not resolved. Trimming left V 2 bases short and J 4 bases short, with 5 bases between. This CDR3 is built from 12 residues. Germline V gives CDR1 MDHEN, CDR2 SYDVKM. The CDR3 loop reads CASSLIRETQYF. DNA for the CDR3: TGTGCCAGCAGTTTAATTAGAGAGACCCAGTACTTC.

This clone was found a few times. The V call is TRBV7-6, the J call TRBJ1-3, with 7 positions matching TRBD1. V lost 4 bases, J lost 0 bases, and 3 bases stayed unmatched. The CDR3 is 15 residues long. Per germline, CDR1 SGHVS and CDR2 FNYEAQ. The CDR3 DNA is TGTGCCAGCAGCTCCAACAGGGGCTCTGGAAACACCATATATTTT. Amino acids: CASSSNRGSGNTIYF.

The CDR3 is CASSSQAGTTDTQYF. The CDR3 coding sequence is TGTGCCAGCAGCTCCCAAGCGGGGACCACAGATACGCAGTATTTT. This chain links TRBV7-2 with TRBJ2-3; 7 nucleotides align to TRBD2. The germline V gene encodes CDR1 SGHTA and CDR2 FQGNSA. J lost 2 bases, V lost 4 bases, and 6 bases had no gene match. This CDR3 contains 15 residues.

This clone was seen only a few times. The chain has TRBV28 and TRBJ1-2; a weak D match, TRBD1 (6 bases). There are 14 residues in the CDR3. CDR1 is MDHEN and CDR2 is SYDVKM in the germline V gene. V was shortened by 2 bases and J by 3 bases, with 10 bases between the two germline ends. The CDR3 loop reads CASSLTGSHYGYTF. As DNA, the CDR3 is TGTGCCAGCAGTTTAACAGGGTCTCACTATGGCTACACCTTC.

This rearrangement joins TRBV1 to TRBJ2-5; TRBD2, as called in the table, went unchecked against the DNA. TRBV1 is a pseudogene locus. CDR3 size: 18 residues. CDR3 bases: TGCACCAGCAGCCAAGATCGATTGAAGCGGGGGGGAGAAGAGACCCAGTACTTC. As protein: CTSSQDRLKRGGEETQYF.

The chain recombines TRBV5-5 with TRBJ2-1; 7 positions agree with TRBD1. With 4 bases clipped from V and 0 bases from J, the junction kept 4 bases outside the gene matches. Germline V gives CDR1 SGHKS, CDR2 YYEKEE (reference sequence). This CDR3 has 15 amino acids. The CDR3 region has the DNA TGTGCCAGCAGCATACAGGGGAGCTCCTACAATGAGCAGTTCTTC. Protein product: CASSIQGSSYNEQFF.

This chain uses TRBV12-3 or TRBV12-4 with TRBJ1-2, with D perhaps matching TRBD1 (5 bases). The CDR3 has 13 amino acids. The V and J ends lost 3 bases and 6 bases respectively, with 11 bases between them. Here the CDR3 reads CASSLQGINGYTF. In DNA, the CDR3 is TGTGCCAGCAGTTTGCAGGGAATAAATGGCTACACCTTC.

J is TRBJ2-1 and V is TRBV21-1; the table's D gene call, TRBD1, was not cross checked with the DNA. TRBV21-1 is a pseudogene. This CDR3 is 16 amino acids long. Here the CDR3 DNA reads TGTGCCAGCAGCAGACAGGGAAGGCACCCATACAATGAGCAGTTCTTC. This sequence encodes CASSRQGRHPYNEQFF.

This clone was seen just once. DNA of the CDR3: TGTGCCAGTAGTATATCCACAGGGGGTGGGTTTGGTCAGCCCCAGCATTTT. Translated: CASSISTGGGFGQPQHF. V and J are TRBV19 and TRBJ1-5, with TRBD1 identical over 8 bases. V lost 2 bases and J lost 6; bases outside the gene matches: 12. From germline, CDR1 is LNHDA and CDR2 SQIVND (reference sequence). The CDR3 is 17 amino acids.

This chain links TRBV27 with TRBJ1-4; 9 nucleotides align to TRBD1. V lost 5 bases to trimming and J lost 7 bases; unmatched junction nucleotides: 8. The CDR3 runs to 15 residues. Germline-derived CDR1 and CDR2 are MNHEY and SMNVEV (reference sequence). The CDR3 region is CASSPYRGLGEKLFF. The CDR3 region has the DNA TGTGCCAGCAGTCCCTACAGGGGGCTCGGTGAAAAACTGTTTTTT. Full variable domain (outside the CDR3, taken from reference TRBV27 and TRBJ1-4): EAQVTQNPRYLITVTGKKLTVTCSQNMNHEYMSWYRQDPGLGLRQIYYSMNVEVTDKGDVPEGYKVSRKEKRNFPLILESPSPNQTSLYFCASSPYRGLGEKLFFGSGTQLSVL.

The rearrangement uses TRBV18 and TRBJ1-4; the D is unclear. Germline V gene lookup returns CDR1 KGHSH and CDR2 LQKENI. Trimming left V 3 bases short and J 2 bases short, with 10 bases between. There are 15 residues in the CDR3. The CDR3 spells CASSPSQQTNEKLFF. CDR3 coding DNA: TGTGCCAGCTCACCCAGTCAACAGACTAATGAAAAACTGTTTTTT.

This clone appeared once. The chain combines TRBV15 with TRBJ2-1, with 15 bases fitting TRBD2. CDR1 and CDR2 from the germline V gene are LNHNV and YYDKDF (reference sequence). Trimming cost V 4 bases and J 13 bases; bases outside gene matches: 5. CDR3 length: 14 amino acids. The CDR3 coding sequence is TGTGCCACCAGCACCGGGACTAGCGGGGGGCTCCAGTTCTTC. As protein: CATSTGTSGGLQFF. Variable domain in full (rest from reference TRBV15 and TRBJ2-1): DAMVIQNPRYQVTQFGKPVTLSCSQTLNHNVMYWYQQKSSQAPKLLFHYYDKDFNNEADTPDNFQSRRPNTSFCFLDIRSPGLGDTAMYLCATSTGTSGGLQFFGPGTRLTVL.

CDR3 region: CASSFQRNQPQHF. The DNA for the CDR3 is TGTGCCAGCAGCTTCCAGAGGAATCAGCCCCAGCATTTT. The rearrangement links TRBV28 to TRBJ1-5, with D unclear. Germline V gives CDR1 MDHEN, CDR2 SYDVKM. Trimming removed 6 bases from V and 4 bases from J, with 10 bases in between. The CDR3 runs 13 residues.

The chain carries TRBV12-3 or TRBV12-4 and TRBJ1-2; D perhaps matches TRBD1 (6 bases). The CDR3 covers 13 residues. Trimming left V 6 bases short and J 3 bases short, with 11 bases between. CDR3 nucleotide sequence: TGTGCCAGCAGAGGGGGGGCCGACTATGGCTACACCTTC. Translation: CASRGGADYGYTF.